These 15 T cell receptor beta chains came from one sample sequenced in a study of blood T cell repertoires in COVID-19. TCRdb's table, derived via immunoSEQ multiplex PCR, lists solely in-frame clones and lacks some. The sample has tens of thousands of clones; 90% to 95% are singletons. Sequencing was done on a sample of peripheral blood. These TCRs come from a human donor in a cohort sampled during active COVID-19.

CDR3 loop: CASKGLAGGQETQYF. CDR3 bases: TGTGCCAGCAAAGGACTAGCGGGGGGCCAAGAGACCCAGTACTTC. The rearrangement joins TRBV2 to TRBJ2-5, with 14 bases identical to TRBD2. The CDR3 is 15 amino acids. V was clipped by 7 bases and J by 1 base; unmatched bases: 2. CDR1 and CDR2 from the germline V gene are SNHLY and FYNNEI.

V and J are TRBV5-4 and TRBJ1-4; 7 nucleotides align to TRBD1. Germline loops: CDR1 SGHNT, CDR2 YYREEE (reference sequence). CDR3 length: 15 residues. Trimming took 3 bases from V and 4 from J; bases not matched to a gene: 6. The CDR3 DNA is TGTGCCAGCAGCTCGAACAGGGGAGATAATGAAAAACTGTTTTTT. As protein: CASSSNRGDNEKLFF.

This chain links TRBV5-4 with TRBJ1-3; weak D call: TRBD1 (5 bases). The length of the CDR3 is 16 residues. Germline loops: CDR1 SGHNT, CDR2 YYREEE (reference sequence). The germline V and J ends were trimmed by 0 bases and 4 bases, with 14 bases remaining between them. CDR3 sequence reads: CASSLAIEAGGNTIYF. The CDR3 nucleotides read TGTGCCAGCAGCTTGGCCATTGAGGCAGGGGGAAACACCATATATTTT.

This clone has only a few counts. In DNA form, the CDR3 reads TGTGCCTGGAGTGTACTTGGTGGTCAGCCCCAGCATTTT. As protein: CAWSVLGGQPQHF. V and J are TRBV30 and TRBJ1-5; D remains ambiguous. The CDR3 extends over 13 amino acids. Trimming took off 0 bases at V and 6 bases at J, with 9 bases between the two ends. Germline assignment: CDR1 GTSNPN and CDR2 SVGIG (reference sequence).

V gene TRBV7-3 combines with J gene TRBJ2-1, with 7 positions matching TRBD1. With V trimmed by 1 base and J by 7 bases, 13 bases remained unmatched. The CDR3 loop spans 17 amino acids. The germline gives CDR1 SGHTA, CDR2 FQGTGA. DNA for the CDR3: TGTGCCAGCAGCTTAAGCTATGACAGGGTAAGCTCTAATGAGCAGTTCTTC. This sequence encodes CASSLSYDRVSSNEQFF. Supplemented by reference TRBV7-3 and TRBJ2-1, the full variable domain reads GAGVSQTPSNKVTEKGKYVELRCDPISGHTALYWYRQSLGQGPEFLIYFQGTGAADDSGLPNDRFFAVRPEGSVSTLKIQRTERGDSAVYLCASSLSYDRVSSNEQFFGPGTRLTVL.

CDR3 sequence reads: CASSQTGTGDSPLHF. The CDR3 DNA follows: TGTGCCAGCAGTCAGACCGGGACAGGGGATTCACCCCTCCACTTT. V and J are TRBV6-5 and TRBJ1-6; 10 bases are a match to TRBD1. This CDR3 comprises 15 residues. In germline, CDR1 is MNHEY, CDR2 SVGAGI. J was trimmed by 8 bases and V by 5 bases; bases with no gene match: 6.

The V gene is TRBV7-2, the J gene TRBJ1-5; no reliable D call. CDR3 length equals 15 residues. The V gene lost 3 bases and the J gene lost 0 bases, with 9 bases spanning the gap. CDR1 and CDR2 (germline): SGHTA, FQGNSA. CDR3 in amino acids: CASSFIHDSNQPQHF. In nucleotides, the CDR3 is TGTGCCAGCAGCTTTATACACGATAGCAATCAGCCCCAGCATTTT.

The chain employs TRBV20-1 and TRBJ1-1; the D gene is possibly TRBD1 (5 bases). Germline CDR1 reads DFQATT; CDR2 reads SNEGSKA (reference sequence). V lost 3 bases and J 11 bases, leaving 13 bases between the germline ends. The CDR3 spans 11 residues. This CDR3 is CSASDSPLAFF. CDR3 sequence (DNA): TGCAGTGCTAGCGACAGCCCGCTGGCTTTCTTT.

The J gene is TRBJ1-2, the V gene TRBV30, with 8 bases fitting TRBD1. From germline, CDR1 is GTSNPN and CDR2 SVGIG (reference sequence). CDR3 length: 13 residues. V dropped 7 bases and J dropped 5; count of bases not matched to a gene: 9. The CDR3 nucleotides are TGTGCCTACCGGGACAGGCACCAGTATGGCTACACCTTC. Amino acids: CAYRDRHQYGYTF.

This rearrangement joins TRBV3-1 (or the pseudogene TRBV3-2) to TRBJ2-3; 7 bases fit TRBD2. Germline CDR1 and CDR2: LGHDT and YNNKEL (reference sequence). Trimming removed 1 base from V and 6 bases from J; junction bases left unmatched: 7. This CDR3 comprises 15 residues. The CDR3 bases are TGTGCCAGCAGCCAAGGGACTAGTGCCTCCGATACGCAGTATTTT. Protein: CASSQGTSASDTQYF.

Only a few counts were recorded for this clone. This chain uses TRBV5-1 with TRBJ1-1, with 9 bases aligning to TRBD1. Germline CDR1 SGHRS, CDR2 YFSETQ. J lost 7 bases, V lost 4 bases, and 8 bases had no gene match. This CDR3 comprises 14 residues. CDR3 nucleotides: TGCGCCAGCAGCCGGGACAGGGCCTTTAATGAAGCTTTCTTT. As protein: CASSRDRAFNEAFF.

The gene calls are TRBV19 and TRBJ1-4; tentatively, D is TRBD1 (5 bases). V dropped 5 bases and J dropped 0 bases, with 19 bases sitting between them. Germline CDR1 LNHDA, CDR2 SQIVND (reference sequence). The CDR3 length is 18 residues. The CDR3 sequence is CASSDLWGKLATNEKLFF. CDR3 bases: TGTGCCAGTAGTGACCTTTGGGGCAAGCTCGCAACTAATGAAAAACTGTTTTTT. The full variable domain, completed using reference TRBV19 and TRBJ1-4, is DGGITQSPKYLFRKEGQNVTLSCEQNLNHDAMYWYRQDPGQGLRLIYYSQIVNDFQKGDIAEGYSVSREKKESFPLTVTSAQKNPTAFYLCASSDLWGKLATNEKLFFGSGTQLSVL.

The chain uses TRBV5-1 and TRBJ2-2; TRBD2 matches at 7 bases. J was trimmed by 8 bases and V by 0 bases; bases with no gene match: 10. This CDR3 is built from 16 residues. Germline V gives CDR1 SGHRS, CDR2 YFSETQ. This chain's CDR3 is CASSLDRRGSGGELFF. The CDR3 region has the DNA TGCGCCAGCAGCTTGGATCGTCGCGGGAGCGGTGGGGAGCTGTTTTTT.

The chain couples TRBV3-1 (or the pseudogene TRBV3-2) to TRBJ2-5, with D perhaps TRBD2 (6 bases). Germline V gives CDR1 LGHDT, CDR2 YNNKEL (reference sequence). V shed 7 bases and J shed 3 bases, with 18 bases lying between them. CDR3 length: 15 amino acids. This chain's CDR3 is CASTGGLFREETQYF. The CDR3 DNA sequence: TGTGCCAGCACCGGGGGTCTGTTTCGGGAAGAGACCCAGTACTTC.

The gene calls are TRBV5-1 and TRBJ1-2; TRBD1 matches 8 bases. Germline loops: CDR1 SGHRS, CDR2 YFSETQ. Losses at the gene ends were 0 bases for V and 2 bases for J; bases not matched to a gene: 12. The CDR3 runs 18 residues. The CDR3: CASSLDPPGQGANYGYTF. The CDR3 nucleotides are TGCGCCAGCAGCTTGGATCCCCCCGGGCAGGGGGCCAACTATGGCTACACCTTC.